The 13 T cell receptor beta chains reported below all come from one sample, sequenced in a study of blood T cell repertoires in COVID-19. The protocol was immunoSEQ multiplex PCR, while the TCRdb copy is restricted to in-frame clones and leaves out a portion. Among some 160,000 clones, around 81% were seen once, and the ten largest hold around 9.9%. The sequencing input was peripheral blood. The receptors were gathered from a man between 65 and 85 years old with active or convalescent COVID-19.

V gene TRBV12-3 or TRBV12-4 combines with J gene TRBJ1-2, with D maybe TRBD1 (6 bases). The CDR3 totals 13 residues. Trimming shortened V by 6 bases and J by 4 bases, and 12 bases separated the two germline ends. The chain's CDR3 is CASSRRQAYGYTF. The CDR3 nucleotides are TGTGCCAGCAGCAGAAGACAGGCCTATGGCTACACCTTC.

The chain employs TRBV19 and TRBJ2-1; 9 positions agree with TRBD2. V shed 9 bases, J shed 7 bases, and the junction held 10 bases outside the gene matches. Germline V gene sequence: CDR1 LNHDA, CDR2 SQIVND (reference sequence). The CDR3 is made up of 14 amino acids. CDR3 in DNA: TGTGCCAGCCGTAATAGCGGGAGATGGAATGAGCAGTTCTTC. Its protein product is CASRNSGRWNEQFF.

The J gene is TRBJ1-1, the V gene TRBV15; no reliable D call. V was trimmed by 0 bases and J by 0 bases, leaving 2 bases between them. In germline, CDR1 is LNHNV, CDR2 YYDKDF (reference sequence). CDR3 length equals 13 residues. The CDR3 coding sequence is TGTGCCACCAGCAGAGATATGAACACTGAAGCTTTCTTT. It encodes CATSRDMNTEAFF.

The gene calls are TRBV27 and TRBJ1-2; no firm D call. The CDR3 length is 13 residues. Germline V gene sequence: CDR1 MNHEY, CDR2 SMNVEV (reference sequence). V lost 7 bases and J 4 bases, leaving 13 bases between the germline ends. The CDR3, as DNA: TGTGCCAGCACCCAGGACTCGGCCTATGGCTACACCTTC. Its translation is CASTQDSAYGYTF.

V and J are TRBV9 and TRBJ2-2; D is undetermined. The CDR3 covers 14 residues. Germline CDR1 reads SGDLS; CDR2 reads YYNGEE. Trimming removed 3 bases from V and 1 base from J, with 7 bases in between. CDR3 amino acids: CASSARWNTGELFF. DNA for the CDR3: TGTGCCAGCAGCGCTAGATGGAACACCGGGGAGCTGTTTTTT.

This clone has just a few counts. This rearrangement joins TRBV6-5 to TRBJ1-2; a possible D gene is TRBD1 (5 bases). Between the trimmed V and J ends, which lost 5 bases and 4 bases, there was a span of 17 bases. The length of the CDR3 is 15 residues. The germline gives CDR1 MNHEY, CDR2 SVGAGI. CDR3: CASSRTRSGIYGYTF. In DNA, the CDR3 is TGTGCCAGCAGTAGGACCCGATCAGGGATCTATGGCTACACCTTC.

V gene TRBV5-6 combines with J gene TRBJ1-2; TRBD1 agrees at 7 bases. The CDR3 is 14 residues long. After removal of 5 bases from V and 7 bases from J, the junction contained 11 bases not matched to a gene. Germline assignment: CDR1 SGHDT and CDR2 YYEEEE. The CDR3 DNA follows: TGTGCCAGCAGACTGAGACAGGGCGTGGGTGGCTACACCTTC. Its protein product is CASRLRQGVGGYTF.

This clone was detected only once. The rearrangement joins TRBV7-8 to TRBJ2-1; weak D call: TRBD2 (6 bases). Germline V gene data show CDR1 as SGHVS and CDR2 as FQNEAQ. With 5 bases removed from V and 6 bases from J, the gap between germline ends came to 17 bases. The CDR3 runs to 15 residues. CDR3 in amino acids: CASSRGLHPTNEQFF. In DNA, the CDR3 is TGTGCCAGCAGCAGGGGACTCCATCCTACCAATGAGCAGTTCTTC.

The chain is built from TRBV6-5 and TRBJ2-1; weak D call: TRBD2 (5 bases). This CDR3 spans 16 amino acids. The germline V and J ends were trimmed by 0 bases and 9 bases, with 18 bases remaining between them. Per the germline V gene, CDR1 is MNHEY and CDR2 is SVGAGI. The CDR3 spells CASSYSNLALTGEQFF. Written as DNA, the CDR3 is TGTGCCAGCAGTTACTCGAACCTAGCTTTAACGGGTGAGCAGTTCTTC.

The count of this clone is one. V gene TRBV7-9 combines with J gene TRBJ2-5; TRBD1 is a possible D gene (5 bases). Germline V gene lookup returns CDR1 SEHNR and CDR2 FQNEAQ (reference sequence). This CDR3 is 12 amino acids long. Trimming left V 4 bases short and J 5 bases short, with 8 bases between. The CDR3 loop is CASSSRQETQYF. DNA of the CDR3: TGTGCCAGCAGCTCCAGACAGGAGACCCAGTACTTC.

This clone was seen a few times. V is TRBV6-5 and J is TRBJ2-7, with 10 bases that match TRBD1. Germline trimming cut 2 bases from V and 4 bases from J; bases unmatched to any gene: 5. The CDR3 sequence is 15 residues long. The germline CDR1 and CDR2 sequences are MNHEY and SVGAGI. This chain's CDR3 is CASSYRDRGGYEQYF. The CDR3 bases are TGTGCCAGCAGTTACCGGGACAGGGGAGGGTACGAGCAGTACTTC.

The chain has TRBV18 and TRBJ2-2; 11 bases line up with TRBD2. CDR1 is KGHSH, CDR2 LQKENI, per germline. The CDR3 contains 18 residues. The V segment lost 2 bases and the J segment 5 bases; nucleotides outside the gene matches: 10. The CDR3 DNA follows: TGTGCCAGCTCACCAGGGACTAGCGGACCCGGGAAAACCGGGGAGCTGTTTTTT. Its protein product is CASSPGTSGPGKTGELFF.

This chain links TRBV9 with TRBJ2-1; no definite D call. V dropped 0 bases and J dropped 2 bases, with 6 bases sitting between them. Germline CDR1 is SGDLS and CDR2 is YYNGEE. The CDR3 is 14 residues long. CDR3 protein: CASSVDSAYNEQFF. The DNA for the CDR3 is TGTGCCAGCAGCGTAGATTCAGCCTACAATGAGCAGTTCTTC.